This T cell receptor (beta chain) derives from a study of cytomegalovirus exposure and HLA in healthy donors. General observations from the study: A later analysis associated 15,000 or so TCR beta sequences with HLA alleles at a 0.05 false discovery rate.

PCR used 60 Vbeta primers and 13 Jbeta primers. The assay was immunoSEQ multiplex PCR, and TCRdb's table has in-frame clones only and misses some. The sample contains more than 95,000 clones, less than 85% of which appear only once. This CDR3 has 16 residues. Trimming removed 1 base at V and 1 base at J, with 11 bases between. Germline V gives CDR1 SGHRS, CDR2 YFSETQ. Note on this clone: The antigen remains unidentified.

The TCR comes from a female donor in good health and CMV-seronegative. V gene TRBV5-1 combines with J gene TRBJ2-2, with D possibly being TRBD1 (5 bases). The sequenced material came from PBMCs. In nucleotides, the CDR3 is TGCGCCAGCAGCTTGCACAGGTCCCGGAACACCGGGGAGCTGTTTTTT. Translating it yields CASSLHRSRNTGELFF.